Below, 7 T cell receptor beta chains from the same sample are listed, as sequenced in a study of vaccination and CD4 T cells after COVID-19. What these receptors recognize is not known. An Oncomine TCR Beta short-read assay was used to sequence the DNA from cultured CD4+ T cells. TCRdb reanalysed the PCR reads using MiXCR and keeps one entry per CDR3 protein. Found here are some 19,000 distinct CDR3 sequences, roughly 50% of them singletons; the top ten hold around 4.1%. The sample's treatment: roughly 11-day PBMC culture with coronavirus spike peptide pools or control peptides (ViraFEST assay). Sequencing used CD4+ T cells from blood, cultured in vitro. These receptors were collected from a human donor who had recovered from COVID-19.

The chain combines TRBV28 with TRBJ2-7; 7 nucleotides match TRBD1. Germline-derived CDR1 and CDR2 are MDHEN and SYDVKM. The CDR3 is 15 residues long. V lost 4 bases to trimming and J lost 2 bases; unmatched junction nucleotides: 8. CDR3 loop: CASSSHRDSAYEQYF. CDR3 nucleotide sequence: TGTGCCAGCAGTTCGCACCGGGACAGCGCCTACGAGCAGTACTTC.

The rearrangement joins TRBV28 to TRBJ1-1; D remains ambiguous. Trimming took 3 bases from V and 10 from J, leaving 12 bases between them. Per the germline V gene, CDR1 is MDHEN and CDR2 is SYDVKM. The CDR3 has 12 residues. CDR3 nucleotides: TGTGCCAGCAGTTTGAACGGGTTCGGAGCTTTCTTT. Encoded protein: CASSLNGFGAFF.

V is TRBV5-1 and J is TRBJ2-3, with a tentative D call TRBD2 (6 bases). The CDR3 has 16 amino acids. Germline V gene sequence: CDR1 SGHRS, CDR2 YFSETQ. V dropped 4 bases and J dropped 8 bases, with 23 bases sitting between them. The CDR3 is CASSLFPSGVSGTQYF. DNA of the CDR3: TGCGCCAGCAGCCTCTTCCCCTCGGGGGTCTCCGGTACGCAGTATTTT.

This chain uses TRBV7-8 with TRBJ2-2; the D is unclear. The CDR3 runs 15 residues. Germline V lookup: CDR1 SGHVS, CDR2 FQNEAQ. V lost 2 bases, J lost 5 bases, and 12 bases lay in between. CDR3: CASSLSRVGTGELFF. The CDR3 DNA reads TGTGCCAGCAGCTTATCCCGGGTTGGGACCGGGGAGCTGTTTTTT.

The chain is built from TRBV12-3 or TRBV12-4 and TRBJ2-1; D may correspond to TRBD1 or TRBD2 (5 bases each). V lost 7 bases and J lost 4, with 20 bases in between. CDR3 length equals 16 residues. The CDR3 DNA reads TGTGCCAGCAATCCCCGGGGCGGCAAAATTTACAATGAGCAGTTCTTC. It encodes CASNPRGGKIYNEQFF.

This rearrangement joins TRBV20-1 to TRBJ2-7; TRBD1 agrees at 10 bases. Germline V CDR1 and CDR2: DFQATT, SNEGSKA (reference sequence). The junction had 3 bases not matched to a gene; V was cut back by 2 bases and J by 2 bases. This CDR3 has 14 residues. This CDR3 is CSARPGQGTYEQYF. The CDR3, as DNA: TGCAGTGCTAGACCGGGACAGGGGACCTACGAGCAGTACTTC.

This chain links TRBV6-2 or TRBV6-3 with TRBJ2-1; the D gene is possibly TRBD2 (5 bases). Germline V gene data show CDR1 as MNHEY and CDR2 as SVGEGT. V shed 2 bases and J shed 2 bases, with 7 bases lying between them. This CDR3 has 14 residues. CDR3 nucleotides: TGTGCCAGCAGTTACGAGGGAGCCTACAATGAGCAGTTCTTC. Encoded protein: CASSYEGAYNEQFF.